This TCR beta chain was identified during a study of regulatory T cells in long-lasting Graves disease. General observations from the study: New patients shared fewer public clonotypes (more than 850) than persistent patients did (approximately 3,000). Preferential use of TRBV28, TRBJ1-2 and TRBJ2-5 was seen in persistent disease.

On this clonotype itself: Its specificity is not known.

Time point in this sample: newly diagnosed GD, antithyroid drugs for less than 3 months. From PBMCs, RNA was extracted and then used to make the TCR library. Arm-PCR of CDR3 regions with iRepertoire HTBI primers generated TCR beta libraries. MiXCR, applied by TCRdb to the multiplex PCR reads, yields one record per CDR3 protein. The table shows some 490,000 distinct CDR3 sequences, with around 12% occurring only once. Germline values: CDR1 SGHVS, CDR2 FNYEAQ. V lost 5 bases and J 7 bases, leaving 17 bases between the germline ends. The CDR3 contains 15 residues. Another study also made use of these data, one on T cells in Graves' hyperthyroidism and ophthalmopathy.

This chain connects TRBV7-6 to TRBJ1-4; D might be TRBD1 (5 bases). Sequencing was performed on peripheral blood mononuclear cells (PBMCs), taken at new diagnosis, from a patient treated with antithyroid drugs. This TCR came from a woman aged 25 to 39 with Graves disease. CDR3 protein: CASSPDRGKSEKLFF. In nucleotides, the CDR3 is TGTGCCAGCAGCCCAGATCGGGGCAAAAGTGAAAAACTGTTTTTT.